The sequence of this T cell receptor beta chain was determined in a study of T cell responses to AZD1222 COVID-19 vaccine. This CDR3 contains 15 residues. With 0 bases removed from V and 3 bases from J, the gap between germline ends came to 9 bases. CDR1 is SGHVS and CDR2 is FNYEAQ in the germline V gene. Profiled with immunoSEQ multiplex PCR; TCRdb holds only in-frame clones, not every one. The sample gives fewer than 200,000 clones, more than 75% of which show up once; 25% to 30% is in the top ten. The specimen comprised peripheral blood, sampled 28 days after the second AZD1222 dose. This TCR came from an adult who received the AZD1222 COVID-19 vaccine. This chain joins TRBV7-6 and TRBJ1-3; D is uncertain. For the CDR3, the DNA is TGTGCCAGCAGCTTAGCGCAAACTCATGGAAACACCATATATTTT. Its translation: CASSLAQTHGNTIYF.